This T cell receptor (beta chain) was profiled in a study of vaccination and CD4 T cells after COVID-19. Described treatment: roughly nine-day PBMC culture with coronavirus spike peptide pools or control peptides (ViraFEST assay). ViraFEST grew antigen-specific T cells using peptide pools, then sequenced TCRs. CDR3 size: 15 residues. In germline, CDR1 is KGHDR, CDR2 SFDVKD. V lost 7 bases and J 0 bases, leaving 15 bases between the germline ends. About this clonotype itself: The antigen is undetermined.

The Oncomine TCR Beta short-read assay sequenced DNA from cultured CD4+ T cells. TCRdb independently ran MiXCR on the PCR reads; one entry per CDR3 protein. Counted here are roughly 9,000 distinct CDR3 sequences, approximately 50% occurring once; the ten biggest clones make up about 25%. Source material: CD4+ T cells from blood, cultured in vitro. The receptor was isolated from a human donor who had recovered from COVID-19. This chain links TRBV24-1 with TRBJ2-7; D perhaps matches TRBD2 (7 bases). The DNA for the CDR3 is TGTGCCACCAGCCCGGGGGGCCACAGCTCCTACGAGCAGTACTTC. It yields the protein CATSPGGHSSYEQYF.